The 2 T cell receptor beta chains in this list originate from one sample, sequenced in a study of blood T cell repertoires in COVID-19. Data came from immunoSEQ multiplex PCR; TCRdb stores just in-frame clones and leaves some out. Of some 170,000 clones in the sample, approximately 85% were seen once. What was sequenced was peripheral blood. Every receptor here comes from a man aged 55 to 70 with active or convalescent COVID-19.

This chain joins TRBV28 and TRBJ1-2, with a weak D call TRBD1 (5 bases). Germline lookup yields CDR1 MDHEN and CDR2 SYDVKM. There are 19 residues in the CDR3. The V gene lost 5 bases and the J gene lost 0 bases, with 25 bases spanning the gap. DNA of the CDR3: TGTGCCAGCAGTCCCTCCCGGGGGGGGATACCATTAGCTAACTATGGCTACACCTTC. Translating gives CASSPSRGGIPLANYGYTF.

This chain uses TRBV2 with TRBJ1-2; 8 nucleotides agree with TRBD1. The V and J ends lost 7 bases and 6 bases, in that order; junction bases with no gene match: 7. The germline CDR1 and CDR2 sequences are SNHLY and FYNNEI. CDR3 length: 13 amino acids. The CDR3: CASIPDRVDGYTF. The CDR3 coding sequence is TGTGCCAGCATCCCGGACAGGGTGGATGGCTACACCTTC.